This TCR beta chain stems from a study of blood T cell repertoires in COVID-19. The length of the CDR3 is 19 residues. The germline V and J ends were trimmed by 0 bases and 1 base, with 21 bases remaining between them. Germline loops: CDR1 LGHNA, CDR2 YNFKEQ. The method was immunoSEQ multiplex PCR; TCRdb's version includes in-frame clones alone and lacks a portion of them. The profile shows some 200,000 clones, 75% to 90% of them singletons. This receptor was obtained from a woman in her 30s who had recovered from COVID-19. The sequencing sample was made of PBMCs or T cells enriched from blood (not recorded which). The V call is TRBV4-2, the J call TRBJ1-1, with unresolved D. CDR3 region: CASSQDLSFGGQPNTEAFF. In DNA form, the CDR3 reads TGTGCCAGCAGCCAAGATTTATCCTTCGGAGGGCAGCCGAACACTGAAGCTTTCTTT.